This T cell receptor (beta chain) is drawn from a study of CD8 T cells in Susac syndrome. The CDR3 is made up of 17 amino acids. The V and J ends lost 4 bases and 2 bases respectively, with 17 bases between them. The germline V gene has CDR1 SGHDN and CDR2 FVKESK. Study-wide findings and caveats: Only a relatively small number of individuals were included in the TCR sequencing and HLA analysis.

Sequencing of TCR beta was performed on blood CD8+ and CD4+ T cells. Bulk CD8+ and CD4+ cells came from magnetic negative isolation; CD8+ TEMRA by FACS. A remark on this clonotype: What it binds is not known.

Random hexamers were used to reverse transcribe the RNA input (about 0.5 to 1 ug). Multiplex immunoSEQ PCR targeted 54 Vbeta and 13 Jbeta TCR beta segments. A single record per CDR3 protein comes from TCRdb applying MiXCR to the immunoSEQ multiplex PCR reads. The sample lists almost 450,000 distinct CDR3 sequences; approximately 85% were seen once. The chain uses TRBV14 and TRBJ2-2, with D tentatively TRBD1 or TRBD2 (5 bases each). The clonotype was recovered from a human donor with multiple sclerosis. Sequencing was performed on CD8+ T cells from PBMCs. CDR3 DNA: TGTGCCAGCAGCCCCCCCCGGGGCCCTACCAACACCGGGGAGCTGTTTTTT. Translated: CASSPPRGPTNTGELFF.